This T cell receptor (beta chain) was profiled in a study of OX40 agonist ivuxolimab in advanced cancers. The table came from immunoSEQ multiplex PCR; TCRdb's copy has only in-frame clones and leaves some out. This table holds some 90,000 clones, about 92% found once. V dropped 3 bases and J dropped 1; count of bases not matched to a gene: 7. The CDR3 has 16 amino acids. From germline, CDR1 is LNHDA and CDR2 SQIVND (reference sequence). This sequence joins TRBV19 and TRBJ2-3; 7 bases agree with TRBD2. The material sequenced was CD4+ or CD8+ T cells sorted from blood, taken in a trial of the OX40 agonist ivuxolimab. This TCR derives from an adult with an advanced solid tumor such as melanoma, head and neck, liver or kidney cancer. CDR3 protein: CASSIRRERGTDTQYF. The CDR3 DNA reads TGTGCCAGTAGTATCCGGCGGGAGCGGGGCACAGATACGCAGTATTTT.